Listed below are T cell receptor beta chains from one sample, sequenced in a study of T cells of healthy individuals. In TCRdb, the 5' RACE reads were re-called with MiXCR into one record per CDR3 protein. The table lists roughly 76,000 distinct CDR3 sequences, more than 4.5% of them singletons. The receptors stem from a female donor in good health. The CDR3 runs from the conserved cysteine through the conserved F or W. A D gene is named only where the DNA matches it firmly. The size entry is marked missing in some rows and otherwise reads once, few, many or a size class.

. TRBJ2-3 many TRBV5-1 TGCGCCAGCAGCTTCCCGAACACAGATACGCAGTATTTT CASSFPNTDTQYF
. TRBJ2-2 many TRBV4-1 TGCGCCAGCAGCCAATCTACTAGAGCCGGGGAGCTGTTTTTT CASSQSTRAGELFF
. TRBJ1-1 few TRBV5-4 TGTGCCAGCAGCCCCGCCGGGTTCGGCACTGAAGCTTTCTTT CASSPAGFGTEAFF
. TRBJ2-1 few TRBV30 TGTGCCTGGACCATGGCGTCAGCGAATGAGCAGTTCTTC CAWTMASANEQFF
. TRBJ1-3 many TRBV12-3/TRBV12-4 TGTGCCAGCATCCCGCGAGGGAGCTCTGGAAACACCATATATTTT CASIPRGSSGNTIYF
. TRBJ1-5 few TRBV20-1 TGCAGTGCTAGGGAGGAGGGGCTCTATAATCAGCCCCAGCATTTT CSAREEGLYNQPQHF
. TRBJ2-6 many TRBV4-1 TGCGCCAGCAGCCAAGATTATTCTGGGGCCAACGTCCTGACTTTC CASSQDYSGANVLTF
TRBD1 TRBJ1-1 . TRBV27 TGTGCCAGCAGTTCCCCAAACAGGGGAGGGACTGAAGCTTTCTTT CASSSPNRGGTEAFF
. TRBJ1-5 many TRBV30 TGTGCCTGGAGTCAGGGGCAGAGAAATCAGCCCCAGCATTTT CAWSQGQRNQPQHF
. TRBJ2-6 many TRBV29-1 TGCAGCGTTGTAGGGGACGTATTTTCTGGGGCCAACGTCCTGACTTTC CSVVGDVFSGANVLTF
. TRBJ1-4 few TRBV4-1 TGCGCCAGCAGCCAAGTGGGCTACTCCGGGAAACTGTTTTTT CASSQVGYSGKLFF
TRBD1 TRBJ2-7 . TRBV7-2 TGTGCCAGCAGCTTAGAAGGGACAGGGAGCTCCTACGAGCAGTACTTC CASSLEGTGSSYEQYF
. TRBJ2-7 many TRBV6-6 TGTGCCAGCAGTTACGGCCACTCCTACGAGCAGTACTTC CASSYGHSYEQYF
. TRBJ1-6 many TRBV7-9 TGTGCCAGCAGCCCGACGGATAATAATTCACCCCTCCACTTT CASSPTDNNSPLHF
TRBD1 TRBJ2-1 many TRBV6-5 TGTGCCAGCAGTTACTCCGGGACAGGGAATGAGCAGTTCTTC CASSYSGTGNEQFF
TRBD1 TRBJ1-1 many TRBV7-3 TGTGCCAGCAGCCTTCTCGGACAGGGGATGAACACTGAAGCTTTCTTT CASSLLGQGMNTEAFF
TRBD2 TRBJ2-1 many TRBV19 TGTGCCGCCTCCGGGCAGTCGGGACTAGCGGGAGGAAATGAGCAGTTCTTC CAASGQSGLAGGNEQFF
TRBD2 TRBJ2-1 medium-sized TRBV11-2 TGTGCCAGCAGCCTTAGAGGTTCGAGCGGGACTTTGTACAATGAGCAGTTCTTC CASSLRGSSGTLYNEQFF
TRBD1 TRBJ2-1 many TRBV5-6 TGTGCCAGCAGCTTCGACAGGGGTGGGGGTGAGCAGTTCTTC CASSFDRGGGEQFF
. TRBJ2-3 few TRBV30 TGTGCCTGGAGCGCCGGACGGACAGTTGGAGATACGCAGTATTTT CAWSAGRTVGDTQYF